This T cell receptor (beta chain) was retrieved from a study of control samples from healthy donors and cancer patients. CDR3 length equals 13 residues. The V end was cut by 3 bases, the J end by 1 base, with 7 bases between. Germline loops: CDR1 SGHNT, CDR2 YYREEE (reference sequence). Sequencing used immunoSEQ multiplex PCR; TCRdb keeps in-frame clones, though not all of them. Altogether roughly 120,000 clones are present, around nine tenths being singletons, with the ten largest covering roughly 15%. The gene calls are TRBV5-4 and TRBJ1-2, with D maybe TRBD1 (5 bases). This sequence originates from a woman between 50 and 59 years old in good health. Sequences were obtained from blood. The CDR3 is CASSSDSNYGYTF. The CDR3 nucleotides are TGTGCCAGCAGCTCCGACAGTAACTATGGCTACACCTTC.